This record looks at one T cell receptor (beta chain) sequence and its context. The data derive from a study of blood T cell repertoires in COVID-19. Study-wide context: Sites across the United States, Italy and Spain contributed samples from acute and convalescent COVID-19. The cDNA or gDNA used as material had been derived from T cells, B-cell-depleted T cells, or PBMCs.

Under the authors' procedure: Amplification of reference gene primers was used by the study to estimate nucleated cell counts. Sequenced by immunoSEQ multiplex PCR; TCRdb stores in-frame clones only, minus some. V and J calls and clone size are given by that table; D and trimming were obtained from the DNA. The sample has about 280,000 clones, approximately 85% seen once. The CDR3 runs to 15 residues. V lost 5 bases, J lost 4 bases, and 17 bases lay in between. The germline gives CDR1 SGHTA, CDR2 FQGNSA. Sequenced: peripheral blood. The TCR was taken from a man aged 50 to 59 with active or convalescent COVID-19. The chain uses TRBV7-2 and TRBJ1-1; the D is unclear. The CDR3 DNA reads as TGTGCCAGCAGCGCCCGCCACTACTGGAGCACTGAAGCTTTCTTT. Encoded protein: CASSARHYWSTEAFF.